This T cell receptor beta chain was retrieved from a study of cytomegalovirus exposure and HLA in healthy donors. This PCR relied on a set of 60 Vbeta primers and 13 Jbeta primers. Only in-frame clones appear in the TCRdb table, and some are missing; sequencing was by immunoSEQ multiplex PCR. The data contain about 160,000 clones, roughly 88% of them singletons. This clonotype was obtained from a boy between 2 and 10 years old in good health and CMV-seronegative. Material: PBMCs.

DNA for the CDR3: TGCGCCAGCAGCTTGCTACAGGGGCAGATCGGTGAAGCTTTCTTT. Protein: CASSLLQGQIGEAFF. The J gene is TRBJ1-1, the V gene TRBV5-1, with 7 bases identical to TRBD1. The CDR3 is made up of 15 amino acids. Losses at the gene ends were 1 base for V and 7 bases for J; bases not matched to a gene: 10. Germline loops: CDR1 SGHRS, CDR2 YFSETQ.